This T cell receptor beta chain was identified during a study of blood T cell repertoires in COVID-19. Whole-study context: Acute-phase and convalescent COVID-19 samples originated in the United States, Italy and Spain. PBMCs, B-cell-depleted T cells, or T cells provided the cDNA or gDNA that made up the material.

In its sample, this clone was seen a few times. Original analysis: Amplification of reference gene primers was used by the study to estimate nucleated cell counts. TCRdb keeps only in-frame clones here, not all; method: immunoSEQ multiplex PCR. V, J and clone size reflect that table, while D and trimming were determined from the DNA. Seen here are approximately 60,000 clones, 70% to 80% observed once, and the top ten hold about 50%. The source material was peripheral blood. The sequence derives from a woman over 75 with acute or convalescent COVID-19.

The CDR3 sequence: CASKTSGRARDNEQFF. CDR3 DNA sequence: TGTGCCAGCAAGACTAGCGGGAGGGCCAGAGACAATGAGCAGTTCTTC. This rearrangement joins TRBV19 to TRBJ2-1; TRBD2 matches at 14 bases. The CDR3 totals 16 residues. The germline V gene encodes CDR1 LNHDA and CDR2 SQIVND (reference sequence). The J segment lost 5 bases and the V segment lost 9 bases, leaving 9 bases of the junction unmatched.